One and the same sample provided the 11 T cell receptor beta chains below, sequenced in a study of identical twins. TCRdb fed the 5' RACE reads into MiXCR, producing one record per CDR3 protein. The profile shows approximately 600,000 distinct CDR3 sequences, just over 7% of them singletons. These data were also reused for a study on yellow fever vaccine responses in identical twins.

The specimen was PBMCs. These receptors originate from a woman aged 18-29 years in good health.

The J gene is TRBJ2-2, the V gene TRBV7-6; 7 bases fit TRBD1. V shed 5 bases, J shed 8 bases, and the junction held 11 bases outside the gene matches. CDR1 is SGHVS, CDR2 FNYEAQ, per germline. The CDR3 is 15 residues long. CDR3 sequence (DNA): TGTGCCAGCAGCCCCCGACAGGGAACTAGTGGGGAGCTGTTTTTT. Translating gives CASSPRQGTSGELFF. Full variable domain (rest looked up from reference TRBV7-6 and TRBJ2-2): GAGVSQSPRYKVTKRGQDVALRCDPISGHVSLYWYRQALGQGPEFLTYFNYEAQQDKSGLPNDRFSAERPEGSISTLTIQRTEQRDSAMYRCASSPRQGTSGELFFGEGSRLTVL.

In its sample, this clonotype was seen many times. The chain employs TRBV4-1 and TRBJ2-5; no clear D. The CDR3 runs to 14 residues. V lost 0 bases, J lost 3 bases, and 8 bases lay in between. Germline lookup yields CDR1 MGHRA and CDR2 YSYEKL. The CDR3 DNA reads TGCGCCAGCAGCCAAGAAGGTAGAAAAGAGACCCAGTACTTC. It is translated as CASSQEGRKETQYF.

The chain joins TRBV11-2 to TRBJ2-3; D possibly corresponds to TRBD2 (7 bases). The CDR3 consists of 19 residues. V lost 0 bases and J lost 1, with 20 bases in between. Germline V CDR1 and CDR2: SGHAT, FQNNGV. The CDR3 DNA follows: TGTGCCAGCAGCTTAGAAGCGCGGGGGCCCTGGGTGGGCACAGATACGCAGTATTTT. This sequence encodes CASSLEARGPWVGTDTQYF.

The CDR3 DNA reads as TGCAGTGCCCGACCCTCTAGGAGCGGGGGATGGGATACGCAGTATTTT. This gives the protein CSARPSRSGGWDTQYF. The chain couples TRBV20-1 to TRBJ2-3, with TRBD2 matching over 8 bases. The CDR3 has 16 amino acids. The J segment lost 6 bases and the V segment lost 6 bases, leaving 17 bases of the junction unmatched. Germline CDR1 and CDR2: DFQATT and SNEGSKA (reference sequence).

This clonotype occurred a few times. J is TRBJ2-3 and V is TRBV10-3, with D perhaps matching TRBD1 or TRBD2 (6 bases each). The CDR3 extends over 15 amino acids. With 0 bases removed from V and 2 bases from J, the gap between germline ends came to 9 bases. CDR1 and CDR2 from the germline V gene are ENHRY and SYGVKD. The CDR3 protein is CAISESEGVTDTQYF. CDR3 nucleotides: TGTGCCATCAGTGAGTCGGAGGGGGTCACAGATACGCAGTATTTT.

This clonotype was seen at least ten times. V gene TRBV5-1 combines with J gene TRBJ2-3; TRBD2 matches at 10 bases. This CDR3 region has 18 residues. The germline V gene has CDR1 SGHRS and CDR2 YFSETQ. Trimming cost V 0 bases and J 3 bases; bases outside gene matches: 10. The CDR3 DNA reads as TGCGCCAGCAGCTTGGCCAGTTCTAGCGGGGGTAAGACAGATACGCAGTATTTT. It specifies CASSLASSSGGKTDTQYF. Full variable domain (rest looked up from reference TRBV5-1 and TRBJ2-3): KAGVTQTPRYLIKTRGQQVTLSCSPISGHRSVSWYQQTPGQGLQFLFEYFSETQRNKGNFPGRFSGRQFSNSRSEMNVSTLELGDSALYLCASSLASSSGGKTDTQYFGPGTRLTVL.

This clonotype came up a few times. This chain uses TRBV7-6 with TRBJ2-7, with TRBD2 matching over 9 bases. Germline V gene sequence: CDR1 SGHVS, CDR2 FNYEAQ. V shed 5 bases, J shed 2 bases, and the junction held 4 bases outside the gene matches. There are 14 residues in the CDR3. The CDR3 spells CASSPLAGTYEQYF. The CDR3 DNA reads TGTGCCAGCAGCCCACTAGCGGGCACCTACGAGCAGTACTTC.

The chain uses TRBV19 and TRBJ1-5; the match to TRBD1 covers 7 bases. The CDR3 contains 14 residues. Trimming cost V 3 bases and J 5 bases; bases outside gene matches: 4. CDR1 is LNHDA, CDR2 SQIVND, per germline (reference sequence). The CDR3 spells CASSIGDRHQPQHF. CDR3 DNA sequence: TGTGCCAGTAGTATCGGGGACAGACATCAGCCCCAGCATTTT.

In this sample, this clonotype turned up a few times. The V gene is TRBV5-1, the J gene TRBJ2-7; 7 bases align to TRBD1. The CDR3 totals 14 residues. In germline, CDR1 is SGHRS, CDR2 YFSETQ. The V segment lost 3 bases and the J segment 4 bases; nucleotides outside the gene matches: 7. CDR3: CASSSETGDYEQYF. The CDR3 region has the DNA TGCGCCAGCAGCTCGGAAACAGGGGATTACGAGCAGTACTTC.

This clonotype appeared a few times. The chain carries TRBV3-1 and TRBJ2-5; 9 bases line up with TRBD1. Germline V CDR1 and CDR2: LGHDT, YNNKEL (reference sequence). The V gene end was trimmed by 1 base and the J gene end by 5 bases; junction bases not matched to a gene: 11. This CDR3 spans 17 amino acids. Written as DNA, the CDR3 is TGTGCCAGCAGCCAAGGCGGAGGACAGGGGAGATGGGAGACCCAGTACTTC. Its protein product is CASSQGGGQGRWETQYF.

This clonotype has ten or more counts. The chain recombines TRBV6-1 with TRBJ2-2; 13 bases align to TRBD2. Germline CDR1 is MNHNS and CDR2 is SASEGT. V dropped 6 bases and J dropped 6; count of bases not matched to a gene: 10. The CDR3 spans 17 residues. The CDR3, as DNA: TGTGCCAGCAGAGCGGGACTAGCGGGAATTGCGCCCGGGGAGCTGTTTTTT. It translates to CASRAGLAGIAPGELFF.